This T cell receptor (beta chain) stems from a study of blood T cell repertoires in COVID-19. Looking at the study overall: The United States, Italy and Spain were the sources of the acute and convalescent COVID-19 samples.

Germline V gives CDR1 SGDLS, CDR2 YYNGEE. The CDR3 contains 15 residues. The V and J ends lost 1 base and 4 bases, in that order; junction bases with no gene match: 7. Methods used by the authors: Estimates of nucleated cell counts were drawn from the amplification of reference gene primers. Produced via immunoSEQ multiplex PCR; TCRdb's table is partial and in-frame only. That table furnishes V, J and clone size, whereas the DNA furnished D and trimming. Counted here are some 240,000 clones, around 84% occurring once; the ten biggest clones make up roughly 1.4%. The sample was peripheral blood. This TCR was recovered from a woman in her forties who had recovered from COVID-19. The chain combines TRBV9 with TRBJ2-5; TRBD2 matches at 7 bases. CDR3 DNA sequence: TGTGCCAGCAGCGTAAGGGAGGGTCTCGGAGAGACCCAGTACTTC. Its translation: CASSVREGLGETQYF.